The sequence of this T cell receptor beta chain was determined in a study of T cells in localized non-small cell lung cancer. This CDR3 contains 13 residues. Between the trimmed V and J ends, which lost 3 bases and 4 bases, there was a span of 9 bases. In germline, CDR1 is MRHNA, CDR2 SNTAGT. This clone was seen just once. Clones were read by immunoSEQ multiplex PCR, and TCRdb kept only the in-frame ones, dropping some. The table lists roughly 71,000 clones, 85% to 90% of them singletons, with 20% to 25% in the top ten. The source is a male donor older than 55 with stage III squamous cell lung carcinoma. Material: peripheral blood, obtained before any cancer treatment. The V gene is TRBV6-4, the J gene TRBJ1-2; D unresolved. The CDR3 region has the DNA TGTGCCAGCAGTGAGTCAGGAGTCTATGGCTACACCTTC. This translates into CASSESGVYGYTF.